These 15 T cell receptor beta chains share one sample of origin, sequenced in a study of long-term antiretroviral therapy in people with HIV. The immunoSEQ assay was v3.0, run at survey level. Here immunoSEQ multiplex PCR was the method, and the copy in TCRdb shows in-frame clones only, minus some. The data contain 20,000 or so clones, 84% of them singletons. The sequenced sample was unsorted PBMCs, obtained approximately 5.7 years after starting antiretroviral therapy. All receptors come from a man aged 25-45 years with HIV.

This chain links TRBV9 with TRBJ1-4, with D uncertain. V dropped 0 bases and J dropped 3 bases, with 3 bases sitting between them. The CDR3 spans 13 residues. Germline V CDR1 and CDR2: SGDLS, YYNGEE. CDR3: CASSVGSNEKLFF. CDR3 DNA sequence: TGTGCCAGCAGCGTAGGTTCTAATGAAAAACTGTTTTTT.

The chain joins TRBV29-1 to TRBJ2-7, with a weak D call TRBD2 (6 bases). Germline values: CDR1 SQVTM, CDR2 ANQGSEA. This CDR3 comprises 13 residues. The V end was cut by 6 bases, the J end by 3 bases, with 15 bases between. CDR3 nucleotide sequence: TGCAGCGTCCCGGCGGGGCGAGACTACGAGCAGTACTTC. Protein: CSVPAGRDYEQYF.

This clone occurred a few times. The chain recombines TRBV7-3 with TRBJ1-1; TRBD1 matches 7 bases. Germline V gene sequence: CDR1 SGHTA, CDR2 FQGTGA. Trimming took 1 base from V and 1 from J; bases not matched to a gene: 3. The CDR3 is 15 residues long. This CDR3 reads CASSLNSGGNTEAFF. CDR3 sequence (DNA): TGTGCCAGCAGCTTAAATTCAGGGGGGAACACTGAAGCTTTCTTT.

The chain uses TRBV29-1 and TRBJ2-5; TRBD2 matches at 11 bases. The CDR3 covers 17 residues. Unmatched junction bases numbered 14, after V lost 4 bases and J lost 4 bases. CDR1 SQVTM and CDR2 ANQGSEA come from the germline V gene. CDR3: CSVGGASGGLRGETQYF. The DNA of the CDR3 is TGCAGCGTTGGGGGGGCTAGCGGGGGGCTCAGGGGAGAGACCCAGTACTTC.

CDR3 sequence: CASRTRQDQPQHF. The CDR3, as DNA: TGTGCCAGTAGGACACGCCAAGATCAGCCCCAGCATTTT. The chain carries TRBV19 and TRBJ1-5; D call uncertain. V was pared by 6 bases and J by 5 bases, with 11 bases between. Per the germline V gene, CDR1 is LNHDA and CDR2 is SQIVND (reference sequence). The CDR3 extends over 13 amino acids.

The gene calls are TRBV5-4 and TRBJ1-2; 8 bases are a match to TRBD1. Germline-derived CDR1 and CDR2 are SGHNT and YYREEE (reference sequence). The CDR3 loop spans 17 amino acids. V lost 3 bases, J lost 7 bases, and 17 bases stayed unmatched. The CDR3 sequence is CASSSAPSGAGGIGYTF. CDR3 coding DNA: TGTGCCAGCAGCTCAGCCCCTTCTGGGGCAGGGGGCATTGGCTACACCTTC.

CDR3 amino acids: CASSSRSYEQYF. CDR3 sequence (DNA): TGTGCCAGCAGTTCCCGCTCCTACGAGCAGTACTTC. This chain connects TRBV27 to TRBJ2-5, with D uncertain. The better agreement between TRBJ2-7 and the DNA end casts doubt on the J call. CDR1 and CDR2 (germline): MNHEY, SMNVEV (reference sequence). This CDR3 spans 12 amino acids.

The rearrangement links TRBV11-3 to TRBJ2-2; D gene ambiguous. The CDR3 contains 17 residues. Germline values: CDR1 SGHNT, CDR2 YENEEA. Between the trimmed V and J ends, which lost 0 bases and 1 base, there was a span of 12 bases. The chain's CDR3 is CASSLEGGRQNTGELFF. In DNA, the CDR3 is TGTGCCAGCAGCTTAGAAGGTGGCCGGCAGAACACCGGGGAGCTGTTTTTT. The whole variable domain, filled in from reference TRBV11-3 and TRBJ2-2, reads EAGVVQSPRYKIIEKKQPVAFWCNPISGHNTLYWYLQNLGQGPELLIRYENEEAVDDSQLPKDRFSAERLKGVDSTLKIQPAELGDSAVYLCASSLEGGRQNTGELFFGEGSRLTVL.

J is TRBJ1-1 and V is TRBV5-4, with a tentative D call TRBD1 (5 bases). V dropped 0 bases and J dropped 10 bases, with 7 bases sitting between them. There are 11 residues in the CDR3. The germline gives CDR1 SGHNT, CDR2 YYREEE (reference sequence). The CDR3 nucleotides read TGTGCCAGCAGCTTGGAGGGGCGAGCTTTCTTT. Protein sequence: CASSLEGRAFF. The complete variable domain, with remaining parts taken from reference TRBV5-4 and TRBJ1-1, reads ETGVTQSPTHLIKTRGQQVTLRCSSQSGHNTVSWYQQALGQGPQFIFQYYREEENGRGNFPPRFSGLQFPNYSSELNVNALELDDSALYLCASSLEGRAFFGQGTRLTVV.

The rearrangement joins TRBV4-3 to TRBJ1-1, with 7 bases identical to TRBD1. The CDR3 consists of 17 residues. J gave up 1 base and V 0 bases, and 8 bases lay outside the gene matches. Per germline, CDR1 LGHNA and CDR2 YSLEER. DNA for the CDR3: TGCGCCAGCAGCCAAGATCGAGGAGGGGGCGCGAACACTGAAGCTTTCTTT. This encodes CASSQDRGGGANTEAFF.

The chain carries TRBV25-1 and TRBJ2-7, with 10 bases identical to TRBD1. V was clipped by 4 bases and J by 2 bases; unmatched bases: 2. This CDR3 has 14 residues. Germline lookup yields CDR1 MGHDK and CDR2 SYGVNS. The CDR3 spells CASSGDRGPYEQYF. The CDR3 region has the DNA TGTGCCAGCAGTGGAGACAGGGGGCCCTACGAGCAGTACTTC.

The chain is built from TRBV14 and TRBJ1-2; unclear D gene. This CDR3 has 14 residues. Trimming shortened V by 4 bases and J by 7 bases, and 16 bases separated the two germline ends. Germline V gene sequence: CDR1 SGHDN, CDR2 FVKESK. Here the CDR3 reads CASSPLGGASGYTF. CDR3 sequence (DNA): TGTGCCAGCAGCCCCTTGGGTGGAGCCAGTGGCTACACCTTC.

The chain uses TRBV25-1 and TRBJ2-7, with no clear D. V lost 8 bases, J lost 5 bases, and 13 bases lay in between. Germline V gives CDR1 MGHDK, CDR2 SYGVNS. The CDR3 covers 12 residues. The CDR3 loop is CASSRSPNEQYF. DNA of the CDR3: TGTGCCAGCTCCCGGTCCCCCAACGAGCAGTACTTC.

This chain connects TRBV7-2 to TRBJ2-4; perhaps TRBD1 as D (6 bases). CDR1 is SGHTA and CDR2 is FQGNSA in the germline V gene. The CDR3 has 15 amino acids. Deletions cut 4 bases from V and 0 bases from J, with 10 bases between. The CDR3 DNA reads TGTGCCAGCAGCTCCGACAGGATAGCCAAAAACATTCAGTACTTC. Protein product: CASSSDRIAKNIQYF.

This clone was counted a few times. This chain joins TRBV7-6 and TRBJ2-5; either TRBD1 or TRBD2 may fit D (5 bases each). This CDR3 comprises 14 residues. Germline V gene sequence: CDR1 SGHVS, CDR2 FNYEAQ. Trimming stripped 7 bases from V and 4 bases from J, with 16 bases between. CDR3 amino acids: CASTPWGLGETQYF. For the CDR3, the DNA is TGTGCCAGCACCCCGTGGGGGTTGGGAGAGACCCAGTACTTC.